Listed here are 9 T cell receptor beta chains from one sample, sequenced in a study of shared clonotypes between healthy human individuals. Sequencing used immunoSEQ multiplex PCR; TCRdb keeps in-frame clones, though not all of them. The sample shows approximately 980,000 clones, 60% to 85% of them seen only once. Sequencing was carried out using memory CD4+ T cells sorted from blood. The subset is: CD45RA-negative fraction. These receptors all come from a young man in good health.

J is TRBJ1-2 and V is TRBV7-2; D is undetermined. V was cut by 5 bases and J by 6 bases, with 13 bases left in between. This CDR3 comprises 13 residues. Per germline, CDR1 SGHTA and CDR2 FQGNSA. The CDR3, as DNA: TGTGCCAGCAGCCGTCGGTTGGGTGATGGCTACACCTTC. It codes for CASSRRLGDGYTF.

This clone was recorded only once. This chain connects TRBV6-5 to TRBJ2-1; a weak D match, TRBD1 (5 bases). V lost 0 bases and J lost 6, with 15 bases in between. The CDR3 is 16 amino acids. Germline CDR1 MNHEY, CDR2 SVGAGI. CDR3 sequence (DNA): TGTGCCAGCAGTTACTCGAACCAGGGAAGGGCCAATGAGCAGTTCTTC. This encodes CASSYSNQGRANEQFF.

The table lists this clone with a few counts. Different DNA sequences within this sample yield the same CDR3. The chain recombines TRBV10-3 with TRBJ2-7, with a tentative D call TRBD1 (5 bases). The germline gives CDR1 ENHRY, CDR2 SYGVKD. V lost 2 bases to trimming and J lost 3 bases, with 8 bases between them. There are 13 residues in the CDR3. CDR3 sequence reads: CAISERGGYEQYF. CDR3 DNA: TGTGCCATCAGTGAGAGGGGCGGCTACGAGCAGTACTTC.

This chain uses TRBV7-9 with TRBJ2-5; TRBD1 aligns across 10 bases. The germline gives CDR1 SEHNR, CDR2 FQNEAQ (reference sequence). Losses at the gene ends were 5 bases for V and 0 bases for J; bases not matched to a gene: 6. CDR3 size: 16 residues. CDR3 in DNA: TGTGCCAGCAGCGGGCCGGGACAGGGGAACCAAGAGACCCAGTACTTC. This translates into CASSGPGQGNQETQYF.

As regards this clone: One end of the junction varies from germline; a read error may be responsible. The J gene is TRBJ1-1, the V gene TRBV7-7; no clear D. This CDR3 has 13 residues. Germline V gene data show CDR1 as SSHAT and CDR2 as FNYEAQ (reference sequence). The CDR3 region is CASSFSENTEAFF. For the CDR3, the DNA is TGTGCTAGCAGCTTTTCGGAGAACACTGAAGCTTTCTTT. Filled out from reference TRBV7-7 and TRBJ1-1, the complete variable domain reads GAGVSQSPRYKVTKRGQDVTLRCDPISSHATLYWYQQALGQGPEFLTYFNYEAQPDKSGLPSDRFSAERPEGSISTLTIQRTEQRDSAMYRCASSFSENTEAFFGQGTRLTVV.

CDR3: CASSTRGMGEQFF. The CDR3 bases are TGTGCCAGTAGTACGAGGGGGATGGGGGAGCAGTTCTTC. The chain links TRBV19 to TRBJ2-1; D might be TRBD1 (6 bases). This CDR3 is 13 amino acids long. Germline assignment: CDR1 LNHDA and CDR2 SQIVND (reference sequence). V shed 4 bases and J shed 10 bases, with 14 bases lying between them.

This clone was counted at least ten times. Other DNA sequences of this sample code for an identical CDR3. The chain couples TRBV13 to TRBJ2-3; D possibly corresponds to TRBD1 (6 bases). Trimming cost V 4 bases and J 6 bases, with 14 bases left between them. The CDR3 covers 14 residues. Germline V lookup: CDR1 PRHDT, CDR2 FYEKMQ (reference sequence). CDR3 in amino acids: CASSSGQTVDTQYF. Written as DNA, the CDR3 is TGTGCCAGCAGCTCAGGACAGACTGTCGATACGCAGTATTTT.

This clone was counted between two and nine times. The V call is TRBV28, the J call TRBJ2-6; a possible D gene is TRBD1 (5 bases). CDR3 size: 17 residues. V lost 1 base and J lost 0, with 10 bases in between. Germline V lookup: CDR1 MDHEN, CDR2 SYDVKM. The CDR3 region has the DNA TGTGCCAGCAGTTTATCTCATAGGGGCTCTGGGGCCAACGTCCTGACTTTC. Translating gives CASSLSHRGSGANVLTF.

CDR3 nucleotides: TGTGCCAGCAGCACAGACAGGGACCTTAGCAATCAGCCCCAGCATTTT. It translates to CASSTDRDLSNQPQHF. This rearrangement joins TRBV5-6 to TRBJ1-5, with 7 bases matching TRBD1. CDR1 is SGHDT and CDR2 is YYEEEE in the germline V gene. The ends lost 4 bases at V and 0 bases at J; junction bases unmatched: 7. This CDR3 contains 16 residues.